These 12 T cell receptor beta chains were all obtained from the same sample, sequenced in a study of OX40 agonist ivuxolimab in advanced cancers. Data came from immunoSEQ multiplex PCR; TCRdb stores just in-frame clones and leaves some out. Among approximately 76,000 clones listed, roughly 88% were seen once. The source was CD4+ or CD8+ T cells sorted from blood, collected in a trial of the OX40 agonist ivuxolimab. These TCRs come from an adult with an advanced solid tumor such as melanoma, head and neck, liver or kidney cancer.

The V and J genes are TRBV5-6 and TRBJ2-7; tentatively, D is TRBD2 (6 bases). CDR1 is SGHDT, CDR2 YYEEEE, per germline. The CDR3 is 11 amino acids. Trimming pared 4 bases from V and 4 bases from J, leaving 6 bases between. The CDR3 loop is CASSREYEQYF. DNA of the CDR3: TGTGCCAGCAGCCGGGAGTACGAGCAGTACTTC.

The chain combines TRBV2 with TRBJ1-1; D is undetermined. Per germline, CDR1 SNHLY and CDR2 FYNNEI. The CDR3 totals 12 residues. Trimming shortened V by 4 bases and J by 11 bases, and 14 bases separated the two germline ends. The CDR3 nucleotides read TGTGCCAGCAGTGGACAAGGGTATTCGGCTTTCTTT. It codes for CASSGQGYSAFF.

The rearrangement uses TRBV4-3 and TRBJ1-6, with unresolved D. V gave up 0 bases and J gave up 8 bases, with 14 bases separating them. Germline CDR1 LGHNA, CDR2 YSLEER. The CDR3 loop spans 16 amino acids. The CDR3 is CASSQDPGFRHSPLHF. CDR3 DNA sequence: TGCGCCAGCAGCCAAGACCCCGGGTTTCGGCATTCACCCCTCCACTTT.

The chain combines TRBV19 with TRBJ1-4, with a tentative D call TRBD1 (6 bases). V lost 6 bases, J lost 4 bases, and 15 bases lay in between. The CDR3 loop spans 15 amino acids. Germline assignment: CDR1 LNHDA and CDR2 SQIVND (reference sequence). The CDR3 nucleotides read TGTGCCAGTAGCCCCGGGACACCAGTTAATGAAAAACTGTTTTTT. Residues: CASSPGTPVNEKLFF. The full variable domain, in which reference TRBV19 and TRBJ1-4 provide the parts outside the CDR3, is DGGITQSPKYLFRKEGQNVTLSCEQNLNHDAMYWYRQDPGQGLRLIYYSQIVNDFQKGDIAEGYSVSREKKESFPLTVTSAQKNPTAFYLCASSPGTPVNEKLFFGSGTQLSVL.

The V call is TRBV10-3, the J call TRBJ2-2, with D perhaps TRBD1 (6 bases). V lost 4 bases, J lost 6 bases, and 12 bases lay in between. CDR1 and CDR2 from the germline V gene are ENHRY and SYGVKD. The CDR3 extends over 14 amino acids. The CDR3 DNA reads TGTGCCATCAGTGCCTACGGACAGTCCGGGGAGCTGTTTTTT. The encoded protein is CAISAYGQSGELFF.

The table lists this clone with a count of one. This chain links TRBV6-1 with TRBJ2-7, with TRBD1 identical over 7 bases. This CDR3 region has 15 residues. Germline-derived CDR1 and CDR2 are MNHNS and SASEGT. V was pared by 4 bases and J by 2 bases, with 8 bases of the junction left unmatched. CDR3 residues: CASSGAGTATYEQYF. CDR3 DNA: TGTGCCAGCAGTGGCGCCGGGACAGCGACCTACGAGCAGTACTTC.

The chain carries TRBV11-2 and TRBJ2-7; weak D call: TRBD2 (5 bases). Germline assignment: CDR1 SGHAT and CDR2 FQNNGV. CDR3 size: 15 residues. Trimming pared 1 base from V and 3 bases from J, leaving 13 bases between. The CDR3 is CASSLAAATVYEQYF. The CDR3 bases are TGTGCCAGCAGCTTAGCAGCGGCTACCGTCTACGAGCAGTACTTC.

This clone was observed a few times. The rearrangement joins TRBV7-2 to TRBJ1-4; no reliable D call. V lost 3 bases to trimming and J lost 6 bases, with 8 bases between them. CDR1 SGHTA and CDR2 FQGNSA come from the germline V gene. The CDR3 is made up of 13 amino acids. CDR3 in amino acids: CASSFRADEKLFF. The CDR3 DNA reads TGTGCCAGCAGCTTTAGGGCAGATGAAAAACTGTTTTTT.

The chain combines TRBV7-3 with TRBJ1-1, with TRBD1 identical over 8 bases. Looked up from germline, CDR1 is SGHTA and CDR2 is FQGTGA. V was pared by 3 bases and J by 2 bases, with 2 bases of the junction left unmatched. The CDR3 has 14 amino acids. CDR3 nucleotides: TGTGCCAGCAGCTTTACAGGGGGAAACACTGAAGCTTTCTTT. This gives the protein CASSFTGGNTEAFF.

The chain has TRBV5-4 and TRBJ2-1, with 8 positions matching TRBD2. This CDR3 has 13 residues. After removal of 2 bases from V and 10 bases from J, the junction contained 5 bases not matched to a gene. Germline V lookup: CDR1 SGHNT, CDR2 YYREEE (reference sequence). The CDR3 here is CASSLGLAYEQFF. CDR3 coding DNA: TGTGCCAGCAGCTTAGGACTAGCCTACGAGCAGTTCTTC.

The genes are TRBV11-2 and TRBJ2-6; 10 positions agree with TRBD1. The trim removed 5 bases at V and 8 bases at J, leaving 12 bases unmatched. Germline V lookup: CDR1 SGHAT, CDR2 FQNNGV. The CDR3 runs 17 residues. CDR3: CASSPGGGQGVSNVLTF. DNA of the CDR3: TGTGCCAGCAGCCCAGGTGGCGGACAGGGGGTTTCCAACGTCCTGACTTTC.

This clone was observed a few times. J is TRBJ1-3 and V is TRBV19; D gene ambiguous. The CDR3 covers 14 residues. Trimming removed 3 bases from V and 0 bases from J, with 6 bases in between. Germline V gives CDR1 LNHDA, CDR2 SQIVND (reference sequence). CDR3 DNA sequence: TGTGCCAGTAGTATCCAGAGCTCTGGAAACACCATATATTTT. Its translation: CASSIQSSGNTIYF.